The 24 T cell receptor beta chains below come from one sample, sequenced in a study of glioma-infiltrating T cells. Amplification of TCR alpha and beta CDR3 regions from RNA used iRepertoire nested multiplex PCR. TCRdb used MiXCR to reprocess the multiplex PCR reads, holding one entry per CDR3 protein. The sample includes 90,000 or so distinct CDR3 sequences, roughly 40% of them seen just once. Sequencing used glioma tissue, nonneoplastic brain tissue, or PBMCs (not recorded which). The receptors here all came from a human donor with low-grade glioma or glioblastoma, undergoing nonglioma brain surgery, or in good health (not recorded which).

On this clonotype: This may arise from a read error, as a much more abundant clone is one base away. This rearrangement joins TRBV19 to TRBJ2-7, with D tentatively TRBD1 (6 bases). CDR3 length: 12 residues. Trimming removed 5 bases from V and 5 bases from J, with 10 bases in between. Germline CDR1 and CDR2: LNHDA and SQIVND (reference sequence). The CDR3 region is CASSGQSDEQYF. As DNA, the CDR3 is TGTGCCAGTAGTGGACAGTCTGACGAGCAGTACTTC.

This sequence joins TRBV20-1 and TRBJ2-7, with TRBD2 identical over 7 bases. The CDR3 has 14 amino acids. V lost 4 bases and J lost 0; bases outside the gene matches: 6. Germline V gives CDR1 DFQATT, CDR2 SNEGSKA (reference sequence). The CDR3 loop reads CSATTVAGSYEQYF. CDR3 nucleotide sequence: TGCAGTGCTACAACAGTAGCGGGCTCCTACGAGCAGTACTTC.

The V gene is TRBV9, the J gene TRBJ2-1, with D tentatively TRBD1 (6 bases). This CDR3 has 13 amino acids. Between the trimmed V and J ends, which lost 4 bases and 8 bases, there was a span of 13 bases. Germline loops: CDR1 SGDLS, CDR2 YYNGEE. CDR3 coding DNA: TGTGCCAGCAGCAACGCAGGGGCGGATGAGCAGTTCTTC. This codes for CASSNAGADEQFF.

As concerns this clonotype: One end of the junction varies from germline; a read error may be responsible. The gene calls are TRBV27 and TRBJ2-1; a possible D gene is TRBD1 (7 bases). The length of the CDR3 is 15 residues. In germline, CDR1 is MNHEY, CDR2 SMNVEV (reference sequence). The CDR3: CAGSLSGRGVVEQFF. In nucleotides, the CDR3 is TGTGCCGGCAGTTTATCGGGCAGGGGGGTGGTTGAGCAGTTCTTC.

As concerns this clonotype: As the CDR3 is not closed by the conserved phenylalanine or tryptophan, this likely results from a read error. V and J are TRBV6-1 and TRBJ1-5; 7 bases are shared with TRBD1. CDR3 length: 14 amino acids. CDR1 is MNHNS, CDR2 SASEGT, per germline. The CDR3 is CASSEDRGNQHQHS. The CDR3 DNA reads as TGTGCCAGCAGTGAAGACAGGGGCAATCAGCACCAGCATTCT.

Many counts were recorded for this clonotype. V is TRBV7-2 and J is TRBJ1-2; D unresolved. Per the germline V gene, CDR1 is SGHTA and CDR2 is FQGNSA. With 1 base removed from V and 4 bases from J, the gap between germline ends came to 7 bases. The CDR3 is 13 amino acids. The CDR3 nucleotides are TGTGCCAGCAGCTTAGAGCAGAGCTATGGCTACACCTTC. Protein: CASSLEQSYGYTF. Drawing the rest from reference TRBV7-2 and TRBJ1-2, the complete variable domain is GAGVSQSPSNKVTEKGKDVELRCDPISGHTALYWYRQSLGQGLEFLIYFQGNSAPDKSGLPSDRFSAERTGGSVSTLTIQRTQQEDSAVYLCASSLEQSYGYTFGSGTRLTVV.

The rearrangement joins TRBV2 to TRBJ1-4, with D hard to call. The CDR3 spans 11 residues. V lost 6 bases, J lost 6 bases, and 5 bases lay in between. Per the germline V gene, CDR1 is SNHLY and CDR2 is FYNNEI. The CDR3 sequence is CASSFHEKLFF. The CDR3 DNA reads as TGTGCCAGCAGCTTCCATGAAAAACTGTTTTTT.

The chain combines TRBV4-1 with TRBJ1-5, with 7 bases lining up with TRBD1. The CDR3 is made up of 16 amino acids. CDR1 and CDR2 from the germline V gene are MGHRA and YSYEKL. After removal of 8 bases from V and 4 bases from J, the junction contained 14 bases not matched to a gene. The CDR3 reads CASGPTGQTPNQPQHF. DNA for the CDR3: TGCGCCAGCGGCCCGACGGGACAGACGCCGAATCAGCCCCAGCATTTT.

This clonotype was seen only a few times. The CDR3 nucleotides read TGCAGCGTCAAAAACGGGGCCGCCGGGGATGAAAAACTGTTTTTT. This encodes CSVKNGAAGDEKLFF. This rearrangement joins TRBV29-1 to TRBJ1-4; possibly TRBD1 for D (5 bases). V was trimmed by 6 bases and J by 6 bases, leaving 20 bases between them. Germline V gene data show CDR1 as SQVTM and CDR2 as ANQGSEA. The CDR3 has 15 residues.

This clonotype was seen ten or more times. The chain links TRBV7-9 to TRBJ2-5; D unclear. The ends were cut back, 4 bases at V and 5 bases at J, with 17 bases in the middle. Germline V gene sequence: CDR1 SEHNR, CDR2 FQNEAQ (reference sequence). The CDR3 is 15 residues long. CDR3 sequence reads: CASSSPRAAVETQYF. DNA of the CDR3: TGTGCCAGCAGCTCCCCCCGGGCGGCGGTGGAGACCCAGTACTTC.

This clonotype was counted at least ten times. V is TRBV7-9 and J is TRBJ1-2, with D perhaps matching TRBD1 (5 bases). V lost 1 base and J 4 bases, leaving 10 bases between the germline ends. CDR3 size: 14 residues. CDR1 and CDR2 from the germline V gene are SEHNR and FQNEAQ (reference sequence). The CDR3 sequence: CASSLGEGTYGYTF. The CDR3 nucleotides are TGTGCCAGCAGCTTAGGGGAAGGGACCTATGGCTACACCTTC.

As concerns this clonotype: One end of the junction is discordant with germline, which a read error may explain. The rearrangement links TRBV27 to TRBJ1-2; TRBD1 matches 9 bases. This CDR3 comprises 14 residues. The V gene's germline CDR1 is MNHEY and CDR2 SMNVEV (reference sequence). CDR3 sequence reads: CASSSWTGVYVYTF. As DNA, the CDR3 is TGTGCCAGCAGTTCCTGGACAGGGGTCTATGTCTACACCTTC.

In its sample, this clonotype was seen many times. The V and J genes are TRBV28 and TRBJ1-5; 7 positions agree with TRBD1. The ends lost 6 bases at V and 1 base at J; junction bases unmatched: 6. This CDR3 spans 15 amino acids. Germline CDR1 is MDHEN and CDR2 is SYDVKM. CDR3 sequence: CASRAGQRSNQPQHF. Written as DNA, the CDR3 is TGTGCCAGCAGAGCGGGACAGAGAAGCAATCAGCCCCAGCATTTT.

This clonotype was recorded at least ten times. This chain connects TRBV4-3 to TRBJ1-5; D may be TRBD1 (6 bases). CDR1 LGHNA and CDR2 YSLEER come from the germline V gene. The CDR3 spans 13 residues. Between the trimmed V and J ends, which lost 0 bases and 9 bases, there was a span of 9 bases. CDR3 in DNA: TGCGCCAGCAGCCAAGAACAGGGTTGGCCCCAGCATTTT. Translation gives CASSQEQGWPQHF.

In this sample, this clonotype turned up many times. The chain couples TRBV6-1 to TRBJ2-7, with D unresolved. The germline CDR1 and CDR2 sequences are MNHNS and SASEGT. CDR3 size: 11 residues. The V end was cut by 8 bases, the J end by 3 bases, with 8 bases between. The CDR3 spells CASGPDYEQYF. CDR3 coding DNA: TGTGCCAGCGGACCGGACTACGAGCAGTACTTC.

This clonotype was picked up many times. The genes are TRBV12-3 or TRBV12-4 and TRBJ2-3, with D possibly TRBD2 on 6 matching bases. The CDR3 sequence is 13 residues long. CDR3 sequence reads: CAISGSHTDTQYF. The CDR3 DNA follows: TGTGCAATCTCCGGGAGCCACACAGATACGCAGTATTTT.

With regard to this clonotype: One junction end disagrees with the germline gene, perhaps due to a read error. The chain is built from TRBV7-8 and TRBJ2-2; D is possibly TRBD1 (6 bases). Germline V gene data show CDR1 as SGHVS and CDR2 as FQNEAQ. CDR3 size: 14 residues. CDR3 sequence reads: CASSTDRFTGELFF. CDR3 DNA sequence: TGCGCCAGCAGCACAGACAGGTTCACCGGGGAGCTGTTTTTT.

As regards this clonotype: At one end the junction does not follow the germline gene, possibly because of a read error. The chain joins TRBV19 to TRBJ2-1; 10 bases map to TRBD2. The length of the CDR3 is 15 residues. Germline lookup yields CDR1 LNHDA and CDR2 SQIVND (reference sequence). Written as DNA, the CDR3 is TGTGCCAGTAGGGAACTAGCGGGAATATACAATGAGCAGTCCTTC. It yields the protein CASRELAGIYNEQSF.

This clonotype was seen repeatedly, ten times or more. The chain employs TRBV2 and TRBJ2-1; TRBD1 or TRBD2 may be the D gene (6 bases each). Germline values: CDR1 SNHLY, CDR2 FYNNEI. V lost 3 bases to trimming and J lost 8 bases, with 14 bases between them. The CDR3 is made up of 14 amino acids. The CDR3 sequence is CASSDVSGAHEQFF. CDR3 coding DNA: TGTGCCAGCAGTGACGTGTCGGGGGCTCATGAGCAGTTCTTC.

This clonotype was counted ten times or more. The rearrangement joins TRBV9 to TRBJ2-1; the D gene is possibly TRBD1 (5 bases). Trimming removed 0 bases at V and 4 bases at J, with 14 bases between. The CDR3 has 16 amino acids. Germline assignment: CDR1 SGDLS and CDR2 YYNGEE. For the CDR3, the DNA is TGTGCCAGCAGCGTAGATTCAGACAGCAAGTACAATGAGCAGTTCTTC. It yields the protein CASSVDSDSKYNEQFF.

This chain joins TRBV4-1 and TRBJ2-1, with 8 bases identical to TRBD2. The CDR3 runs to 14 residues. Looked up from germline, CDR1 is MGHRA and CDR2 is YSYEKL. V trimming: 1 base; J trimming: 6 bases; junction bases outside the gene matches: 2. CDR3 DNA: TGCGCCAGCAGCCAAGCGGGAGGGCCCAATGAGCAGTTCTTC. Translated, it gives CASSQAGGPNEQFF.

The table lists this clonotype with many counts. V and J are TRBV5-1 and TRBJ2-5; D not certain. Trimming removed 7 bases from V and 2 bases from J, with 15 bases in between. Germline V gene lookup returns CDR1 SGHRS and CDR2 YFSETQ. This CDR3 has 14 residues. The CDR3 loop is CASRIVGGQETQYF. CDR3 coding DNA: TGCGCCAGCCGAATCGTGGGTGGACAAGAGACCCAGTACTTC.

The chain is built from TRBV20-1 and TRBJ1-1; perhaps TRBD1 as D (6 bases). Trimming left V 5 bases short and J 3 bases short, with 13 bases between. Looked up from germline, CDR1 is DFQATT and CDR2 is SNEGSKA (reference sequence). The CDR3 consists of 13 residues. CDR3 amino acids: CSAGTRGDTEAFF. CDR3 DNA: TGCAGTGCTGGGACCAGGGGCGACACTGAAGCTTTCTTT.

Comment on this clonotype: This could be a read error, since a much larger clone is one nucleotide away. The V and J genes are TRBV12-5 and TRBJ2-5; TRBD1 aligns across 7 bases. CDR1 and CDR2 from the germline V gene are LGHNT and FRNRAP. The CDR3 runs 14 residues. CDR3 sequence: CASGLGTEQETKYF. In DNA form, the CDR3 reads TGTGCTAGTGGTTTAGGGACAGAACAAGAGACCAAGTACTTC.